The 18 T cell receptor beta chains presented below share a single source sample, sequenced in a study of PD-1 blockade in classical Hodgkin lymphoma. Every single patient, without exception, relapsed after autologous stem cell transplantation, and brentuximab vedotin exposure varied. Using immunoSEQ multiplex PCR, the repertoire was profiled, and TCRdb retains in-frame clones only, with some absent. The repertoire holds more than 90,000 clones, with roughly four fifths as singletons. The sample was peripheral blood mononuclear cells (PBMCs), taken before the second cycle of nivolumab. These receptor sequences come from a human donor with classical Hodgkin lymphoma.

The chain joins TRBV28 to TRBJ2-7; TRBD1 is a possible D gene (6 bases). V shed 10 bases and J shed 3 bases, with 13 bases lying between them. The germline V gene encodes CDR1 MDHEN and CDR2 SYDVKM. This CDR3 has 12 residues. The CDR3 DNA is TGTGCCACTCGAACAGGGATCTACGAGCAGTACTTC. It codes for CATRTGIYEQYF.

The genes are TRBV5-1 and TRBJ2-2, with unresolved D. Germline CDR1 SGHRS, CDR2 YFSETQ. The CDR3 totals 15 residues. Trimming took off 5 bases at V and 2 bases at J, with 13 bases between the two ends. DNA for the CDR3: TGCGCCAGCAGTCAGCTACAGAGAAACACCGGGGAGCTGTTTTTT. Translated: CASSQLQRNTGELFF.

The V gene is TRBV30, the J gene TRBJ2-7; TRBD2 aligns across 13 bases. V shed 3 bases and J 3 bases; nucleotides not matched to a gene: 5. Germline values: CDR1 GTSNPN, CDR2 SVGIG (reference sequence). The CDR3 has 15 residues. CDR3 DNA: TGTGCCTGGAGAGATGGACTAGCGGGGGACTACGAGCAGTACTTC. This translates into CAWRDGLAGDYEQYF. The full variable domain, rest sourced from reference TRBV30 and TRBJ2-7, is SQTIHQWPATLVQPVGSPLSLECTVEGTSNPNLYWYRQAAGRGLQLLFYSVGIGQISSEVPQNLSASRPQDRQFILSSKKLLLSDSGFYLCAWRDGLAGDYEQYFGPGTRLTVT.

The chain links TRBV5-1 to TRBJ2-3; TRBD2 matches at 9 bases. The CDR3 contains 14 residues. The V gene end was trimmed by 4 bases and the J gene end by 6 bases; junction bases not matched to a gene: 6. Germline CDR1 SGHRS, CDR2 YFSETQ. In DNA, the CDR3 is TGCGCCAGCAGCGGTAGCGGGGGTAGGGATACGCAGTATTTT. This encodes CASSGSGGRDTQYF.

The genes are TRBV5-4 and TRBJ2-1; TRBD2 matches at 12 bases. The length of the CDR3 is 16 residues. The V gene end was trimmed by 3 bases and the J gene end by 7 bases; junction bases not matched to a gene: 8. The germline gives CDR1 SGHNT, CDR2 YYREEE (reference sequence). The CDR3 DNA is TGTGCCAGCAGCTCTCTAGCGGGAGGGATGGTAAATGAGCAGTTCTTC. It is translated as CASSSLAGGMVNEQFF. The full variable domain, with the rest looked up from reference TRBV5-4 and TRBJ2-1, is ETGVTQSPTHLIKTRGQQVTLRCSSQSGHNTVSWYQQALGQGPQFIFQYYREEENGRGNFPPRFSGLQFPNYSSELNVNALELDDSALYLCASSSLAGGMVNEQFFGPGTRLTVL.

The V call is TRBV7-3, the J call TRBJ2-6; no definite D call. Deletions cut 1 base from V and 2 bases from J, with 6 bases between. The CDR3 totals 15 residues. Germline V CDR1 and CDR2: SGHTA, FQGTGA. CDR3 region: CASSLMPTGANVLTF. CDR3 coding DNA: TGTGCCAGCAGCTTAATGCCAACTGGGGCCAACGTCCTGACTTTC.

The rearrangement uses TRBV7-6 and TRBJ1-1; D possibly corresponds to TRBD1 (6 bases). The CDR3 extends over 13 amino acids. In germline, CDR1 is SGHVS, CDR2 FNYEAQ. The V end was cut by 3 bases, the J end by 8 bases, with 13 bases between. The CDR3 DNA follows: TGTGCCAGCAGCTTCGGACAGCAGACAGAAGCTTTCTTT. Translation: CASSFGQQTEAFF.

The gene calls are TRBV2 and TRBJ1-1; no firm D call. CDR1 is SNHLY, CDR2 FYNNEI, per germline. The CDR3 has 12 residues. Trimming took 11 bases from V and 0 from J, leaving 10 bases between them. The CDR3 protein is CAGSNMNTEAFF. DNA for the CDR3: TGTGCCGGCTCAAACATGAACACTGAAGCTTTCTTT.

The chain carries TRBV18 and TRBJ2-6; D not resolved. The germline V and J ends were trimmed by 2 bases and 4 bases, with 12 bases remaining between them. CDR3 length equals 16 residues. Germline assignment: CDR1 KGHSH and CDR2 LQKENI. CDR3 coding DNA: TGTGCCAGCTCACCATCGCCGAGGTCCGGGGCCAACGTCCTGACTTTC. Amino acid sequence: CASSPSPRSGANVLTF.

In this sample, this clone turned up a few times. The germline gene is not matched at one end of the junction; a read error may be the cause. The V and J genes are TRBV29-1 and TRBJ1-1, with no clear D. The germline V gene has CDR1 SQVTM and CDR2 ANQGSEA. This CDR3 has 12 amino acids. CDR3 in DNA: TGCAGCGTTGGCTCCAACTTAGTACACCCGCAATTT. It translates to CSVGSNLVHPQF.

This clone appeared a single time. The rearrangement uses TRBV7-8 and TRBJ2-7, with 9 positions matching TRBD1. V lost 5 bases to trimming and J lost 6 bases; unmatched junction nucleotides: 8. Germline CDR1 and CDR2: SGHVS and FQNEAQ. The CDR3 sequence is 14 residues long. CDR3 nucleotide sequence: TGTGCCAGCAGCCAACGGGACAGGGCGATCGAGCAGTACTTC. This sequence encodes CASSQRDRAIEQYF.

The chain joins TRBV19 to TRBJ1-1, with D maybe TRBD1 (5 bases). The CDR3 is made up of 12 amino acids. The V gene lost 10 bases and the J gene lost 4 bases, with 13 bases spanning the gap. The germline CDR1 and CDR2 sequences are LNHDA and SQIVND (reference sequence). CDR3 bases: TGTGCCACTACGGGACGGAGCACTGAAGCTTTCTTT. The encoded protein is CATTGRSTEAFF.

The chain recombines TRBV19 with TRBJ2-4; D call uncertain. The CDR3 covers 13 residues. Trimming left V 4 bases short and J 7 bases short, with 11 bases between. The germline CDR1 and CDR2 sequences are LNHDA and SQIVND (reference sequence). The CDR3 nucleotides are TGTGCCAGTAGTAGAGACCTCATCAACATTCAGTACTTC. It yields the protein CASSRDLINIQYF.

The chain joins TRBV5-5 to TRBJ2-3; D gene uncertain. Trimming removed 0 bases from V and 9 bases from J, with 14 bases in between. This CDR3 spans 14 amino acids. The germline V gene encodes CDR1 SGHKS and CDR2 YYEKEE (reference sequence). CDR3 protein: CASSLASIGDTQYF. The CDR3 DNA is TGTGCCAGCAGCTTGGCCAGCATAGGAGACACGCAGTATTTT.

The rearrangement uses TRBV10-3 and TRBJ2-7; 11 nucleotides agree with TRBD2. CDR3 length: 16 amino acids. In germline, CDR1 is ENHRY, CDR2 SYGVKD. The V gene end was trimmed by 2 bases and the J gene end by 3 bases; junction bases not matched to a gene: 6. The CDR3 loop reads CAISEGLAGALYEQYF. CDR3 DNA: TGTGCCATCAGTGAGGGACTAGCGGGCGCCCTCTACGAGCAGTACTTC.

The genes are TRBV25-1 and TRBJ2-5, with 9 positions matching TRBD1. This CDR3 region has 14 residues. Germline V gives CDR1 MGHDK, CDR2 SYGVNS. After removal of 2 bases from V and 5 bases from J, the junction contained 3 bases not matched to a gene. The CDR3 coding sequence is TGTGCCAGCAGTGAAGGGACAGGGTTTGAGACCCAGTACTTC. It codes for CASSEGTGFETQYF. Looking up the rest from reference TRBV25-1 and TRBJ2-5 gives the full variable domain: EADIYQTPRYLVIGTGKKITLECSQTMGHDKMYWYQQDPGMELHLIHYSYGVNSTEKGDLSSESTVSRIRTEHFPLTLESARPSHTSQYLCASSEGTGFETQYFGPGTRLLVL.

The chain carries TRBV2 and TRBJ1-2, with a possible D match to TRBD1 (5 bases). This CDR3 contains 12 residues. Trimming took 0 bases from V and 10 from J, leaving 9 bases between them. Germline values: CDR1 SNHLY, CDR2 FYNNEI. CDR3 residues: CASSEAPGTYTF. In DNA form, the CDR3 reads TGTGCCAGCAGTGAAGCGCCGGGGACCTACACCTTC.

The rearrangement uses TRBV2 and TRBJ1-5; the match to TRBD1 covers 7 bases. Trimming at V came to 10 bases and at J to 6 bases, leaving 9 bases not matched to a gene. The CDR3 totals 13 residues. Germline assignment: CDR1 SNHLY and CDR2 FYNNEI. The CDR3 DNA is TGTGCCACAAAAGGGACAGCCGGTCAGCCCCAGCATTTT. Residues: CATKGTAGQPQHF.